What follows is one TCR beta chain and its context. This sample was taken from a study of shared clonotypes between healthy human individuals. Libraries were prepared by immunoSEQ multiplex PCR; TCRdb keeps only in-frame clonotypes and omits some of them. The sample records a few hundred thousand clones, about nine tenths being singletons. Germline values: CDR1 MNHEY, CDR2 SMNVEV (reference sequence). CDR3 length equals 11 residues. The germline V and J ends were trimmed by 3 bases and 11 bases, with 11 bases remaining between them. This clonotype originated in a man aged 18 to 29 in good health. The V call is TRBV27, the J call TRBJ2-7; D is perhaps TRBD1 (5 bases). Sequenced: memory CD8+ T cells sorted from blood. Subset reported: CD45RO+ cells pooled with CCR7-negative TemRA cells. The CDR3 protein is CASSFQGEKYF. CDR3 coding DNA: TGTGCCAGCAGTTTCCAGGGTGAGAAGTACTTC.